The rows below give T cell receptor beta chains drawn from one sample of a study of blood T cell repertoires in COVID-19. The table came from immunoSEQ multiplex PCR; TCRdb's copy has only in-frame clones and leaves some out. The table shows 440,000 or so clones, with 70% to 90% occurring only once. Sequences were obtained from peripheral blood. The receptor source for this set is a woman aged 35 to 49 with COVID-19, enrolled during active disease. Both conserved end residues are part of each CDR3. The D gene is left open where the match is weak. Expanded clones are given a class, and other clones once, few, many or no size at all.

TRBJ1-2	-	TRBV19	-	TGTGCCAGTAGTGCGGGTTCCTTCCTCAACTATGGCTACACCTTC	CASSAGSFLNYGYTF
TRBJ1-2	-	TRBV2	-	TGTGCCAGCAGTGAATCCCAGGGCGGATCAAATGGCTACACCTTC	CASSESQGGSNGYTF
TRBJ1-5	-	TRBV6-4	-	TGTGCCAGCAGTGACCCTTACGCCCGCGGGCCCCAGCATTTT	CASSDPYARGPQHF
TRBJ2-7	TRBD2	TRBV2	-	TGTGCCAGCAGTGAAGCGGGAGGGGCTTTTAGCGAGCAGTACTTC	CASSEAGGAFSEQYF
TRBJ2-7	-	TRBV27	many	TGTTCAACATTGGAGGGCTACGAGCAGTACTTC	CSTLEGYEQYF
TRBJ2-7	TRBD2	TRBV7-6	-	TGTGCCAGCAGCGAGACAGCGGGACTCTACGAGCAGTACTTC	CASSETAGLYEQYF
TRBJ1-6	TRBD1	TRBV6-2/TRBV6-3	-	TGTGCCAGCAGCCCAAGACAGGGAGCGCCTCCCGATAATTCACCCCTCCACTTT	CASSPRQGAPPDNSPLHF
TRBJ1-2	-	TRBV12-5	few	TGTGCTAGTGGTTTGGTACCCGGCGGGCGGACGCGGGGCTACACCTTC	CASGLVPGGRTRGYTF
TRBJ2-7	-	TRBV21-1	-	TGTGCCAACCCCTTCAGGGGTCCTTACGAGCAGTACTTC	CANPFRGPYEQYF
TRBJ2-5	-	TRBV27	-	TGTGCCAGCAGTTCGGGGGGCGCCCGGACCCAGTACTTC	CASSSGGARTQYF
TRBJ1-1	TRBD1	TRBV7-9	-	TGTGCCAGCAGCTTAGGGGACAGGGTTAATGACGCCACTGAAGCTTTCTTT	CASSLGDRVNDATEAFF
TRBJ1-5	TRBD1	TRBV30	once	TGTGCCTTAGGGACAGGAACTAATCAGCCCCAGCATTTT	CALGTGTNQPQHF
TRBJ1-6	TRBD1	TRBV24-1	once	TGTGCCACCAGTGAGGGGACAGGGAGATCACCCCTCCACTTT	CATSEGTGRSPLHF
TRBJ1-3	-	TRBV4-2	few	TGTGCCAGCAGCCAAGATACAGGGACTGGAAACACCATATATTTT	CASSQDTGTGNTIYF